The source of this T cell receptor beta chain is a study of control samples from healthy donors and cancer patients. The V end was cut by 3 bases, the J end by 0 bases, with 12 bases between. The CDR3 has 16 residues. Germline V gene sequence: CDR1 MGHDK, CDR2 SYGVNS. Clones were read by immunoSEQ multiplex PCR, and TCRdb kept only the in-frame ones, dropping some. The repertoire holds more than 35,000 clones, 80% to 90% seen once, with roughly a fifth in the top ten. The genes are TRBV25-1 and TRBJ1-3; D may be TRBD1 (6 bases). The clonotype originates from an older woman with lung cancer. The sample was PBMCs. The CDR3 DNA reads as TGTGCCAGCAGTGACCCAGGGGATCCCTCTGGAAACACCATATATTTT. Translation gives CASSDPGDPSGNTIYF.